This T cell receptor (beta chain) was identified in a study of blood T cell repertoires in COVID-19. Study summary: Italy, Spain and the United States were the sources of the convalescent and acute COVID-19 samples. T cells, B-cell-depleted T cells, or PBMCs supplied cDNA or gDNA.

The CDR3 covers 15 residues. Germline V lookup: CDR1 MNHEY, CDR2 SMNVEV (reference sequence). V shed 3 bases and J shed 2 bases, with 14 bases lying between them. Recovery meant two consecutive negative NP/OP PCR tests, professional clearance, or resolved symptoms. Assay used: immunoSEQ multiplex PCR; TCRdb lists only in-frame clones, some missing. The sample shows fewer than 400,000 clones, approximately 87% of them seen only once. The V gene is TRBV27, the J gene TRBJ2-7, with D possibly being TRBD2 (6 bases). The receptor's source is a woman aged 50 to 65 who had recovered from COVID-19. Specimen: PBMCs or T cells enriched from blood (not recorded which). For the CDR3, the DNA is TGTGCCAGCAGTTTGGGAGGCGAACCTGCCTACGAGCAGTACTTC. As protein: CASSLGGEPAYEQYF.